This TCR beta chain was identified in a study of molecular identifiers for immune sequencing clone quantification. General study points: Jurkat TCR RNA spiked in from one cell reportedly remained identifiable amid about a million naive cells.

Germline CDR1 reads GTSNPN; CDR2 reads SVGIG (reference sequence). V was pared by 8 bases and J by 6 bases, with 15 bases of the junction left unmatched. The CDR3 runs 14 residues. Naive CD8 T cell sorting was performed on the CD8+CD4-CCR7+CD45RA+ phenotype. As for this clonotype: What it binds is not known.

Generation of bulk TCR libraries relied on previously described methods and listed TCR primers. TCRdb called the PCR reads again in MiXCR, with one record for every CDR3 protein. Of approximately 60,000 distinct CDR3 sequences in the sample, around 19% are singletons; the top ten hold more than 1.2%. The rearrangement uses TRBV30 and TRBJ1-2, with 7 bases identical to TRBD1. The sequencing input was naive CD8+ T cells from blood, with Jurkat cell RNA spiked in. Subset given: FACS-sorted CD8+CD4-CCR7+CD45RA+ naive T cells. The sequence came from a human donor in good health. Some libraries in this study had Jurkat cell RNA spiked in. The CDR3 DNA reads TGTGCCCTCCTCGGGCAGGGGGTAGGGGATGGCTACACCTTC. This gives the protein CALLGQGVGDGYTF.